This T cell receptor beta chain emerged from a study of neurological immune-mediated disorders. It was by 5'RACE with 10-nucleotide random UMIs that the cDNA was made. TCRdb reprocessed the 5' RACE reads with MiXCR, giving one entry per CDR3 protein. The profile shows more than 70,000 distinct CDR3 sequences, roughly 10% of them singletons. With 4 bases clipped from V and 9 bases from J, the junction kept 11 bases outside the gene matches. The germline V gene has CDR1 MNHEY and CDR2 SMNVEV (reference sequence). The CDR3 length is 14 residues. Specified time point: longitudinal time-point 1 (baseline). Unsorted libraries were prepared from 2 million PBMCs held at -80 C. This clonotype came up many times. The antigen remains undetermined. Regarding the study as a whole: Private repertoires in all groups were suggested, as expanded clones shared no CDR3 amino acid sequences across subjects.

The chain employs TRBV27 and TRBJ1-1; 7 bases align to TRBD1. The sample was PBMCs. The sequence derives from a man under 40 in good health. In DNA, the CDR3 is TGTGCCAGCAGTTCCCAGGGGGAGTGGGGGAAAGCTTTCTTT. This sequence encodes CASSSQGEWGKAFF.